This TCR beta chain was sequenced for a study of blood T cell repertoires in COVID-19. Assay: immunoSEQ multiplex PCR; the TCRdb copy retains only in-frame clones and omits some. The repertoire holds approximately 210,000 clones, around 86% seen once, with about 7% in the top ten. The CDR3 contains 17 residues. V was clipped by 2 bases and J by 5 bases; unmatched bases: 12. Per germline, CDR1 MNHEY and CDR2 SMNVEV (reference sequence). Each participant's cohort was designated according to participant-reported clinical history. The chain links TRBV27 to TRBJ2-1; TRBD2 matches 7 bases. Source material: PBMCs or T cells enriched from blood (not recorded which). This clonotype originated in a man aged 25-40 years in a cohort exposed to, infected with or recovered from COVID-19 (not recorded which). CDR3 DNA sequence: TGTGCCAGCAGTTTAGTGGGCTTTGCGGGAGCCCACAATGAGCAGTTCTTC. Protein product: CASSLVGFAGAHNEQFF.